This T cell receptor (beta chain) was captured by sequencing in a study of beta chain features in type 1 diabetes. Study-wide results and limits: Patients showed naive, central memory and Treg TCRB repertoires that appeared more similar than those of healthy donors. Across all four CD4+ subsets, people with type 1 diabetes showed modestly shorter TCRB CDR3s. An over-representation of cells with high TCR expression could result from cDNA sequencing.

CD45RO/CCR7/CD25/CD127/CD95/CD27 staining was used to isolate CD4+ naive, central memory, regulatory and stem cell-like memory cells by sorting. Since all of the isolated RNA was reverse transcribed, expressed TCRB transcripts were what got sequenced. Here immunoSEQ multiplex PCR was the method, and the copy in TCRdb shows in-frame clones only, minus some. The sample includes 300,000 to 400,000 clones, over 9% of them seen just once. The germline V and J ends were trimmed by 6 bases and 5 bases, with 23 bases remaining between them. CDR1 and CDR2 (germline): MNHNY, SVGAGI (reference sequence). CDR3 length equals 16 residues. Turning to this clone: Antigen: not known.

Sequencing used central memory CD4+ T cells from blood. This sequence joins TRBV6-6 and TRBJ2-7; possible D gene TRBD1, 6 bases. The source of this sequence is a man younger than 45 with type 1 diabetes. CDR3 region: CASSAGRGTPEDEQYF. CDR3 nucleotides: TGTGCCAGCAGCGCGGGCAGGGGCACTCCAGAGGACGAGCAGTACTTC.